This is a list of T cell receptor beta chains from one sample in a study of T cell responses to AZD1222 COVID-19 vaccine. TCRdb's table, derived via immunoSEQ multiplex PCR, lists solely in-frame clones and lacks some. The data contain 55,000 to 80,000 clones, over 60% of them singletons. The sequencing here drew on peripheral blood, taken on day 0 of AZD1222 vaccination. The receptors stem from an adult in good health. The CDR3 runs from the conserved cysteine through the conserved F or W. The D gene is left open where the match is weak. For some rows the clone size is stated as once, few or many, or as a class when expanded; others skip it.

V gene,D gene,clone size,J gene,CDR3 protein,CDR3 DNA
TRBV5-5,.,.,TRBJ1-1,CASSLYGGDLNTEAFF,TGTGCCAGCAGCTTGTATGGGGGCGACTTGAACACTGAAGCTTTCTTT
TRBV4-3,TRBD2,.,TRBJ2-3,CASSQERGGADTQYF,TGCGCCAGCAGCCAAGAGCGGGGGGGCGCAGATACGCAGTATTTT
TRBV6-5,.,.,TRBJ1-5,CASRLQALMEPQHF,TGTGCCAGCAGACTCCAGGCGTTAATGGAGCCCCAGCATTTT
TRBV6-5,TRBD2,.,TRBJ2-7,CATRDYEGLYEQYF,TGTGCCACCAGGGACTACGAGGGGCTATACGAGCAGTACTTC
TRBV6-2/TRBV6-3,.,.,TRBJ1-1,CASSWTDLNTEAFF,TGTGCCAGCAGCTGGACCGACCTGAACACTGAAGCTTTCTTT
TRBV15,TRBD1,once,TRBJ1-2,CATSPGGKTIYGYTF,TGTGCCACCAGCCCAGGGGGCAAGACTATCTATGGCTACACCTTC
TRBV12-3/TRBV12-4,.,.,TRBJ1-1,CASSLPGAEAFF,TGTGCCAGCAGTCTCCCGGGCGCGGAAGCTTTCTTT
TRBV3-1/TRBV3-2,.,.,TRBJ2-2,CASSHPRDTANTGELFF,TGTGCCAGCAGCCACCCCCGGGACACAGCGAACACCGGGGAGCTGTTTTTT
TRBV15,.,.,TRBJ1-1,CATSRSENTEAFF,TGTGCCACCAGCAGAAGTGAGAACACTGAAGCTTTCTTT
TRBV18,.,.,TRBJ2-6,CASSPGAGGANVLTF,TGTGCCAGCTCACCAGGGGCGGGCGGGGCCAACGTCCTGACTTTC
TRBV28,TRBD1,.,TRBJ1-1,CASSSPQGRNTEAFF,TGTGCCAGCAGTTCTCCACAGGGGAGGAACACTGAAGCTTTCTTT
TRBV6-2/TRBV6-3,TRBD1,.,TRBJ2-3,CASSTRQGPTDTQYF,TGTGCCAGCAGTACCAGACAGGGTCCCACAGATACGCAGTATTTT
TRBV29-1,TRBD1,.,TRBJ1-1,CSGTGTGGVGTEAFF,TGCAGCGGAACCGGGACAGGGGGAGTAGGCACTGAAGCTTTCTTT
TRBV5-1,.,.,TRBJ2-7,CASSLAGTYYEQYF,TGCGCCAGCAGCTTGGCGGGCACCTACTACGAGCAGTACTTC
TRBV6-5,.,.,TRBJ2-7,CASMWGNTYEQYF,TGTGCCAGCATGTGGGGGAACACCTACGAGCAGTACTTC
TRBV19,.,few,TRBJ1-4,CASSIGGASNEKLFF,TGTGCCAGTAGTATAGGGGGCGCGTCTAATGAAAAACTGTTTTTT
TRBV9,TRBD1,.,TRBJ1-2,CASSDGTAYGYTF,TGTGCCAGCAGCGACGGGACAGCGTATGGCTACACCTTC
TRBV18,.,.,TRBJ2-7,CASSPPLSTHPVYEQYF,TGTGCCAGCTCACCACCTCTTAGTACTCATCCTGTCTACGAGCAGTACTTC
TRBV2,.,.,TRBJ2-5,CASSVLMKETQYF,TGTGCCAGCAGTGTTCTTATGAAAGAGACCCAGTACTTC
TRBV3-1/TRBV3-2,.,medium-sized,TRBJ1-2,CASSQDGGGAAGYTF,TGTGCCAGCAGCCAGGATGGTGGAGGGGCGGCAGGCTACACCTTC
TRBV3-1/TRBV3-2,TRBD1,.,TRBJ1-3,CASSQERDRGREGNTIYF,TGTGCCAGCAGCCAAGAGAGGGACAGGGGACGCGAGGGAAACACCATATATTTT
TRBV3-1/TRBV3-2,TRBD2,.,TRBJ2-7,CASSHTLPPSGGVPRYEQYF,TGTGCCAGCAGCCATACGCTCCCCCCTAGCGGGGGGGTTCCCCGTTACGAGCAGTACTTC
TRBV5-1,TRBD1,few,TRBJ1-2,CASSLITGGSGYGYTF,TGCGCCAGCAGCTTGATAACAGGGGGCTCGGGCTATGGCTACACCTTC
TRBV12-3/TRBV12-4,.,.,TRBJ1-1,CASTVFLNTEAFF,TGTGCCAGCACCGTCTTCTTGAACACTGAAGCTTTCTTT
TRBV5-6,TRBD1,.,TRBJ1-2,CASSLAMSGGTYGYTF,TGTGCCAGCAGCTTGGCCATGTCAGGGGGAACCTATGGCTACACCTTC
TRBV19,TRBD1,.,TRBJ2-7,CASSATGGDYEQYF,TGTGCCAGTAGTGCGACAGGGGGGGACTACGAGCAGTACTTC
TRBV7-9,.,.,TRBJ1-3,CASTRSLSGNTIYF,TGTGCCAGCACAAGGAGTCTCTCTGGAAACACCATATATTTT
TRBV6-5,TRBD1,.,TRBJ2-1,CASREGQGGYNEQFF,TGTGCCAGCAGAGAGGGACAGGGGGGGTACAATGAGCAGTTCTTC
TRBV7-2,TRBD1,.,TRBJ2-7,CASSFAQGVSYEQYF,TGTGCCAGCAGCTTCGCACAGGGGGTTTCCTACGAGCAGTACTTC